A single sample gave rise to the 17 T cell receptor beta chains below, sequenced in a study of T-cell reconstitution after alpha-beta-depleted transplantation in children. Preparation of the TCRbeta library involved a method that used unique molecular identifiers. TCRdb fed the PCR reads into MiXCR, producing one record per CDR3 protein. The profile shows 450,000 to 700,000 distinct CDR3 sequences, approximately 30% of them singletons. The source material was PBMCs, sampled before TCRalphabeta/CD19-depleted stem cell transplant. Source of these receptors: a boy younger than two with Wiskott-Aldrich syndrome, due to receive a stem cell transplant.

This chain uses TRBV3-1 with TRBJ2-1; D is uncertain. The CDR3 is made up of 14 amino acids. Trimming took off 0 bases at V and 6 bases at J, with 9 bases between the two ends. Germline V lookup: CDR1 LGHDT, CDR2 YNNKEL (reference sequence). CDR3 coding DNA: TGTGCCAGCAGCCAAGATCCAGGAAGCAATGAGCAGTTCTTC. It specifies CASSQDPGSNEQFF.

This clonotype was observed at least ten times. The rearrangement uses TRBV5-1 and TRBJ2-1; weak D call: TRBD2 (6 bases). The length of the CDR3 is 13 residues. With 5 bases removed from V and 8 bases from J, the gap between germline ends came to 14 bases. Germline values: CDR1 SGHRS, CDR2 YFSETQ. The CDR3 DNA sequence: TGCGCCAGCAGAGTTAGGGAGGCGTATGAGCAGTTCTTC. Its translation is CASRVREAYEQFF.

V and J are TRBV5-6 and TRBJ2-1, with TRBD1 matching 7 bases. Germline V gives CDR1 SGHDT, CDR2 YYEEEE. This CDR3 contains 15 residues. With V trimmed by 0 bases and J by 5 bases, 5 bases remained unmatched. The CDR3 is CASSLEGAPNNEQFF. As DNA, the CDR3 is TGTGCCAGCAGCTTGGAGGGGGCTCCCAACAATGAGCAGTTCTTC.

This sequence joins TRBV29-1 and TRBJ2-7; maybe TRBD1 (6 bases). The germline CDR1 and CDR2 sequences are SQVTM and ANQGSEA. The CDR3 covers 15 residues. V was shortened by 4 bases and J by 0 bases, with 16 bases between the two germline ends. Here the CDR3 reads CSVASGHRASYEQYF. CDR3 in DNA: TGCAGCGTTGCCTCGGGTCACAGGGCCTCCTACGAGCAGTACTTC.

Here the CDR3 reads CASSLDGQTFNYGYTF. The CDR3 DNA reads as TGCGCCAGCAGCTTGGATGGACAGACTTTTAACTATGGCTACACCTTC. The chain employs TRBV5-1 and TRBJ1-2, with D possibly TRBD1 on 6 matching bases. The germline V gene encodes CDR1 SGHRS and CDR2 YFSETQ. With 0 bases removed from V and 1 base from J, the gap between germline ends came to 13 bases. The length of the CDR3 is 16 residues. The full variable domain, its missing parts supplied by reference TRBV5-1 and TRBJ1-2, is KAGVTQTPRYLIKTRGQQVTLSCSPISGHRSVSWYQQTPGQGLQFLFEYFSETQRNKGNFPGRFSGRQFSNSRSEMNVSTLELGDSALYLCASSLDGQTFNYGYTFGSGTRLTVV.

This clonotype occurred a few times. The V gene is TRBV7-9, the J gene TRBJ1-6; D call uncertain. Looked up from germline, CDR1 is SEHNR and CDR2 is FQNEAQ (reference sequence). The V and J ends lost 2 bases and 8 bases respectively, with 10 bases between them. The CDR3 loop spans 14 amino acids. CDR3 loop: CASSLNGVDSPLHF. As DNA, the CDR3 is TGTGCCAGCAGCTTAAATGGGGTTGATTCACCCCTCCACTTT. The variable domain in full, completed from reference TRBV7-9 and TRBJ1-6, reads DTGVSQNPRHKITKRGQNVTFRCDPISEHNRLYWYRQTLGQGPEFLTYFQNEAQLEKSRLLSDRFSAERPKGSFSTLEIQRTEQGDSAMYLCASSLNGVDSPLHFGNGTRLTVT.

In this sample, this clonotype turned up a few times. V is TRBV12-3 or TRBV12-4 and J is TRBJ1-5, with D possibly being TRBD1 (6 bases). V was cut by 9 bases and J by 3 bases, with 15 bases left in between. The CDR3 is made up of 14 amino acids. The CDR3 sequence is CASTTGPSNQPQHF. The DNA for the CDR3 is TGTGCCAGTACCACAGGGCCTTCCAATCAGCCCCAGCATTTT.

This clonotype was seen once. V gene TRBV20-1 combines with J gene TRBJ2-5; D is unresolved. The CDR3 totals 12 residues. Germline V gene lookup returns CDR1 DFQATT and CDR2 SNEGSKA (reference sequence). Trimming pared 3 bases from V and 3 bases from J, leaving 8 bases between. The CDR3 nucleotides are TGCAGTGCTAGGTCCCAGAAAGAGACCCAGTACTTC. It translates to CSARSQKETQYF.

This clonotype came up a few times. This chain links TRBV2 with TRBJ2-3; D possibly uses TRBD1 or TRBD2 (6 bases each). Germline lookup yields CDR1 SNHLY and CDR2 FYNNEI. Trimming took 8 bases from V and 2 from J, leaving 11 bases between them. This CDR3 region has 13 residues. The CDR3 sequence: CASDRTNTDTQYF. The DNA for the CDR3 is TGTGCCAGCGACAGGACTAACACAGATACGCAGTATTTT.

The V gene is TRBV28, the J gene TRBJ2-6; maybe TRBD1 (6 bases). Trimming left V 6 bases short and J 2 bases short, with 14 bases between. Germline V gene sequence: CDR1 MDHEN, CDR2 SYDVKM. The CDR3 has 16 residues. This chain's CDR3 is CASRKKGGTGANVLTF. The CDR3 DNA follows: TGTGCCAGCAGGAAAAAAGGGGGTACTGGGGCCAACGTCCTGACTTTC. The whole variable domain, remainder taken from reference TRBV28 and TRBJ2-6, is DVKVTQSSRYLVKRTGEKVFLECVQDMDHENMFWYRQDPGLGLRLIYFSYDVKMKEKGDIPEGYSVSREKKERFSLILESASTNQTSMYLCASRKKGGTGANVLTFGAGSRLTVL.

The chain links TRBV2 to TRBJ2-3, with no clear D. The CDR3 is made up of 14 amino acids. V shed 4 bases and J shed 6 bases, with 14 bases lying between them. CDR1 is SNHLY and CDR2 is FYNNEI in the germline V gene. CDR3 coding DNA: TGTGCCAGCAGTGTCCCCTCCCAGGCGGATACGCAGTATTTT. This gives the protein CASSVPSQADTQYF.

The chain joins TRBV20-1 to TRBJ2-5; D possibly corresponds to TRBD2 (7 bases). This CDR3 region has 15 residues. Trimming left V 3 bases short and J 5 bases short, with 19 bases between. Germline loops: CDR1 DFQATT, CDR2 SNEGSKA (reference sequence). Written as DNA, the CDR3 is TGCAGTGCTAGGCCGAATATACAGGGAGGGGAGACCCAGTACTTC. This encodes CSARPNIQGGETQYF.

V gene TRBV4-1 combines with J gene TRBJ2-1; D unclear. V lost 2 bases and J lost 12, with 14 bases in between. The CDR3 length is 13 residues. Germline values: CDR1 MGHRA, CDR2 YSYEKL. The CDR3 region has the DNA TGCGCCAGCAGCCAAAATTCCTTGGATGGGCAGTTCTTC. Translated: CASSQNSLDGQFF.

The gene calls are TRBV4-1 and TRBJ1-4; D is perhaps TRBD1 (6 bases). The CDR3 runs 16 residues. Germline assignment: CDR1 MGHRA and CDR2 YSYEKL. The V and J ends lost 3 bases and 4 bases respectively, with 15 bases between them. The CDR3 is CASSQLTGRINEKLFF. In nucleotides, the CDR3 is TGCGCCAGCAGCCAGCTTACAGGGCGTATTAATGAAAAACTGTTTTTT.

The gene calls are TRBV7-3 and TRBJ2-3, with D possibly TRBD1 on 6 matching bases. V lost 1 base, J lost 10 bases, and 15 bases lay in between. The CDR3 sequence is 14 residues long. Germline loops: CDR1 SGHTA, CDR2 FQGTGA. CDR3 DNA: TGTGCCAGCAGCTTAAGAGGGGGAGCCCAGGCGCAGTATTTT. Translation gives CASSLRGGAQAQYF.

The chain couples TRBV5-4 to TRBJ2-5, with TRBD2 matching over 12 bases. Germline V gene data show CDR1 as SGHNT and CDR2 as YYREEE (reference sequence). V shed 4 bases, J shed 7 bases, and the junction held 11 bases outside the gene matches. The CDR3 is made up of 16 amino acids. CDR3 loop: CASSKGLAGPIGTQYF. The CDR3 coding sequence is TGTGCCAGCAGCAAGGGACTAGCGGGCCCGATCGGGACCCAGTACTTC.

This clonotype was detected a few times. The gene calls are TRBV12-3 or TRBV12-4 and TRBJ1-5; TRBD1 might be the D (6 bases). The length of the CDR3 is 13 residues. Trimming took off 7 bases at V and 7 bases at J, with 14 bases between the two ends. The CDR3 sequence is CASNHGGGQPQHF. DNA for the CDR3: TGTGCCAGCAATCATGGTGGGGGCCAGCCCCAGCATTTT.